This TCR beta chain was profiled in a study of blood T cell repertoires in COVID-19. About the study: The samples span acute and convalescent COVID-19 from the United States, Italy and Spain.

The repertoire was sequenced with immunoSEQ multiplex PCR; TCRdb's copy has only in-frame clones and lacks some. The sample shows under 200,000 clones, 80% to 85% of them seen only once. Germline V gene sequence: CDR1 SGHDT, CDR2 YYEEEE. Trimming shortened V by 0 bases and J by 8 bases, and 6 bases separated the two germline ends. This CDR3 region has 12 residues. The source material was peripheral blood. The TCR sequence derives from an older man with active or convalescent COVID-19. This chain uses TRBV5-6 with TRBJ2-1; D is ambiguous. The CDR3 DNA follows: TGTGCCAGCAGCTTGGGAGTACATGAGCAGTTCTTC. Amino acid sequence: CASSLGVHEQFF.